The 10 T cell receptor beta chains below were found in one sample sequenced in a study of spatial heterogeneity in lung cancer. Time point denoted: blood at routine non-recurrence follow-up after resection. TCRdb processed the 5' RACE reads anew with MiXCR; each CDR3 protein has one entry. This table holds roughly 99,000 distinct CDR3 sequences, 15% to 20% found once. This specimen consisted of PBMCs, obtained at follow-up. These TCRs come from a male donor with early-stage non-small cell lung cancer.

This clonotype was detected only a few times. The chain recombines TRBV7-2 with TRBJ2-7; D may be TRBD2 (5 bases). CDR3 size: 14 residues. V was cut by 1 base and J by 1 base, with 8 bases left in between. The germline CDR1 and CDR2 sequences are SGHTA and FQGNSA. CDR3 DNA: TGTGCCAGCAGCTTAGGAGGCGGGTCCTACGAGCAGTACTTC. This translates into CASSLGGGSYEQYF.

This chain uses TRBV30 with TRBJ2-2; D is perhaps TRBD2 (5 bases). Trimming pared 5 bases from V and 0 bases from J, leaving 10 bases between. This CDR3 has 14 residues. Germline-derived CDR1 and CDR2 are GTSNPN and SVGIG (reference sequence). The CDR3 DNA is TGTGCCTGGGGCCTGGGAGCGAACACCGGGGAGCTGTTTTTT. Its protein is CAWGLGANTGELFF.

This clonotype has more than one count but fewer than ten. The CDR3 sequence is CASSLLSGTEAFF. As DNA, the CDR3 is TGTGCCAGCAGTCTTCTATCGGGCACTGAAGCTTTCTTT. The chain has TRBV28 and TRBJ1-1; no definite D call. The V gene's germline CDR1 is MDHEN and CDR2 SYDVKM. This CDR3 region has 13 residues. V lost 5 bases, J lost 4 bases, and 11 bases lay in between.

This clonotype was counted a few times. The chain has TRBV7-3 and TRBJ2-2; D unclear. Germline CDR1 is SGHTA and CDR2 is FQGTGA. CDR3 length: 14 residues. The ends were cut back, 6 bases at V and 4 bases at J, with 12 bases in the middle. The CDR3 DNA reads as TGTGCCAGCAGTTTAGGCAGGAGCACCGGGGAGCTGTTTTTT. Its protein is CASSLGRSTGELFF. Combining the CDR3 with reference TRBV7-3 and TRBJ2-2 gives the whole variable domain GAGVSQTPSNKVTEKGKYVELRCDPISGHTALYWYRQSLGQGPEFLIYFQGTGAADDSGLPNDRFFAVRPEGSVSTLKIQRTERGDSAVYLCASSLGRSTGELFFGEGSRLTVL.

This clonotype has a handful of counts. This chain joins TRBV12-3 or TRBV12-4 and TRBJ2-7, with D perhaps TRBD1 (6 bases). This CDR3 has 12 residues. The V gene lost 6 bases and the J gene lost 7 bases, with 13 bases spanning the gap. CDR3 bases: TGTGCCAGCAGGGACAGTTCGGGGGAGCAGTACTTC. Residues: CASRDSSGEQYF.

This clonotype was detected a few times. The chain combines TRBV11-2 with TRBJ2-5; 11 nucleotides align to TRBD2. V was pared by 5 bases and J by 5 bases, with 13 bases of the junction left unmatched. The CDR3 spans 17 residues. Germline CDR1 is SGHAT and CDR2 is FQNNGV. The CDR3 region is CASSTGLAGPSRETQYF. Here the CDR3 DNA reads TGTGCCAGCAGCACAGGACTAGCGGGCCCCTCGAGGGAGACCCAGTACTTC. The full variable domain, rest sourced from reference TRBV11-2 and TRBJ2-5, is EAGVAQSPRYKIIEKRQSVAFWCNPISGHATLYWYQQILGQGPKLLIQFQNNGVVDDSQLPKDRFSAERLKGVDSTLKIQPAKLEDSAVYLCASSTGLAGPSRETQYFGPGTRLLVL.

CDR3 bases: TGCGCCAGCAGCCAAGATACTATGACTGGCACAGATACGCAGTATTTT. Translated: CASSQDTMTGTDTQYF. This chain joins TRBV4-3 and TRBJ2-3; D ambiguous. V was shortened by 0 bases and J by 1 base, with 11 bases between the two germline ends. Looked up from germline, CDR1 is LGHNA and CDR2 is YSLEER. This CDR3 region has 16 residues.

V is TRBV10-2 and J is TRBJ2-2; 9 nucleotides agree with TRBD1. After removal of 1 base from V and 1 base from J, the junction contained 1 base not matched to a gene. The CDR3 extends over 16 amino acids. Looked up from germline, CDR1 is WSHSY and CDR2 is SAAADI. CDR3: CASSEWGQGNTGELFF. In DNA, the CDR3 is TGCGCCAGCAGTGAGTGGGGACAGGGGAACACCGGGGAGCTGTTTTTT.

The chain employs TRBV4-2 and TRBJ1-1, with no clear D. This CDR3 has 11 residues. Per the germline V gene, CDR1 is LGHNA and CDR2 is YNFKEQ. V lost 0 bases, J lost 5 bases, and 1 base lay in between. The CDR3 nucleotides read TGTGCCAGCAGCCAAGAGACTGAAGCTTTCTTT. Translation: CASSQETEAFF.

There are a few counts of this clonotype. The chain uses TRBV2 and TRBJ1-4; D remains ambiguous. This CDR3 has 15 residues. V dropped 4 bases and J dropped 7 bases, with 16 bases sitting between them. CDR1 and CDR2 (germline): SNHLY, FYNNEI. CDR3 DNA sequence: TGTGCCAGCAGTGTCTCGGGCCCTGGGGTTGAAAAACTGTTTTTT. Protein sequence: CASSVSGPGVEKLFF.